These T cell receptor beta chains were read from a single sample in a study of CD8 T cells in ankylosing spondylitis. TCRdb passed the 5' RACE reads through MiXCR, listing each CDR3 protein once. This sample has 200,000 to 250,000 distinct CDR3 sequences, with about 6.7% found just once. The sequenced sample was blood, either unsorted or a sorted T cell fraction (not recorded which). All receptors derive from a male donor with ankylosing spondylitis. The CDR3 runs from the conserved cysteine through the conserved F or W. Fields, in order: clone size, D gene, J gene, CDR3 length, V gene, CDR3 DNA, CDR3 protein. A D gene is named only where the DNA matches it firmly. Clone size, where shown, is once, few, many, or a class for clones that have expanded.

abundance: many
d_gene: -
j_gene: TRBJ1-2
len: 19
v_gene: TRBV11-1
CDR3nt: TGTGCCAGCAGCTTAGCCACAGCCCCCTTACCGGGAACCTACTATGGCTACACCTTC
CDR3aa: CASSLATAPLPGTYYGYTF

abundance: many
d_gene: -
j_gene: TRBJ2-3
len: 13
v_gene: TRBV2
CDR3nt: TGTGCCAGCGTAAGGGGCTCCACTAATACGCAGTATTTT
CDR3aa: CASVRGSTNTQYF

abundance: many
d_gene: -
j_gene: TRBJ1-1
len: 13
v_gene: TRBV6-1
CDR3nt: TGTGCCAGCGGTGCCCGCTACAGGACTGAAGCTTTCTTT
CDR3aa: CASGARYRTEAFF

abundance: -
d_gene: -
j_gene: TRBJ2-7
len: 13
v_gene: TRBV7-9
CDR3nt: TGTGCCAGCAGCCCACGGACGAGGGACGAGCAGTACTTC
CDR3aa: CASSPRTRDEQYF

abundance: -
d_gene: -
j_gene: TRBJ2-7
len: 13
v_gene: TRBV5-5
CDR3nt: TGTGCCAGCAGCTCGGACACCTTATACGAGCAGTACTTC
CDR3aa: CASSSDTLYEQYF

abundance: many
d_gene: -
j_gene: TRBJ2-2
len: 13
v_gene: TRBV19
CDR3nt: TGTGCCAGTAGTACCTTTGGGCACGGGGAGCTGTTTTTT
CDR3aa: CASSTFGHGELFF

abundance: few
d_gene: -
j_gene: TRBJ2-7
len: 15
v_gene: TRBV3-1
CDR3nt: TGTGCCAGCAGCCCAAGTTCGGATTTCCCCTACGAGCAGTACTTC
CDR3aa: CASSPSSDFPYEQYF

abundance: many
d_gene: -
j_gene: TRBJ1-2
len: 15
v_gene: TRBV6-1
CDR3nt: TGTGCCAGCACCCTTGGGAGGGGGATCGGCTATGGCTACACCTTC
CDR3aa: CASTLGRGIGYGYTF

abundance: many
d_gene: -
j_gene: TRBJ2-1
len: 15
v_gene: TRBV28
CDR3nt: TGTGCCAGCAGTTTTCGGGGGACAGCATACAATGAGCAGTTCTTC
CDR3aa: CASSFRGTAYNEQFF

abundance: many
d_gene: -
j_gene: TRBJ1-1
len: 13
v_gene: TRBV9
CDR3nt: TGTGCCAGCAGCACAGGAACCAAGACTGAAGCTTTCTTT
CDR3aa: CASSTGTKTEAFF

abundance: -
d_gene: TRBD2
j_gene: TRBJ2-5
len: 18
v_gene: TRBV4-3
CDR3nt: TGCGCCAGCAGCCAATGGCTAGCGGCGAGCCCCCAACAAGAGACCCAGTACTTC
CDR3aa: CASSQWLAASPQQETQYF

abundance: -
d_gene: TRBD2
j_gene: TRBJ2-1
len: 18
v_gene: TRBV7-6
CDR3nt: TGTGCCAGCAGGCCGGGACTAGCGGAGTCGGGCTCCTACAATGAGCAGTTCTTC
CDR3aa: CASRPGLAESGSYNEQFF

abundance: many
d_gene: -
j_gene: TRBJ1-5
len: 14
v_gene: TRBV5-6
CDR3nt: TGTGCCAGCAGCTCTGGGGGGGAACATCAGCCCCAGCATTTT
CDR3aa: CASSSGGEHQPQHF

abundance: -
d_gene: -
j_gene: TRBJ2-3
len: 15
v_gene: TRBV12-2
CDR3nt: TGTGCAAGTCGCTTCAAGCTCCTCAGCACAGATACGCAGTATTTT
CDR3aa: CASRFKLLSTDTQYF

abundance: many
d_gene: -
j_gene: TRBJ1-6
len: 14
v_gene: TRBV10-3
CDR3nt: TGTGCCATCAGCCCCGGAGGGGTTAGTTCACCCCTCCACTTT
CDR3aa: CAISPGGVSSPLHF

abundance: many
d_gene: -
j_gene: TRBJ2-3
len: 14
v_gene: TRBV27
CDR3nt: TGTGCCAGCAATAGGGGGACGGCAGGAGATACGCAGTATTTT
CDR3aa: CASNRGTAGDTQYF

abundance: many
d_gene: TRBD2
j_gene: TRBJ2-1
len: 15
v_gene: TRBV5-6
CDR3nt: TGTGCCAGCAGCTTGGCACTAGCGGGATGGCTCGGGCAGTTCTTC
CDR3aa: CASSLALAGWLGQFF

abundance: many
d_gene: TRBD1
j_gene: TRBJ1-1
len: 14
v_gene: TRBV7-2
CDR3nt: TGTGCCAGCAGCTTTGGGACAGCCAACACTGAAGCTTTCTTT
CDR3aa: CASSFGTANTEAFF

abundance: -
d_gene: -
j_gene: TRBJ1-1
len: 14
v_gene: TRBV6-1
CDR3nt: TGTGCCAGCAGTGTCTTGGGAGCCAACACTGAAGCTTTCTTT
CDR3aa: CASSVLGANTEAFF

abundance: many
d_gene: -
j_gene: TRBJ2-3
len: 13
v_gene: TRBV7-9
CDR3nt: TGTGCCAGCGCGCTCGTGCCCACAGATACGCAGTATTTT
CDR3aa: CASALVPTDTQYF

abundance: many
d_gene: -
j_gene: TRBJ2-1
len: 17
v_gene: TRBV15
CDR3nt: TGTGCCACCAGCAGAGATCGGGAGCGCCACTCCTACAATGAGCAGTTCTTC
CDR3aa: CATSRDRERHSYNEQFF

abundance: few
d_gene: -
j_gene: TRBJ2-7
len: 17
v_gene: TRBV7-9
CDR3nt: TGTGCCAGCAGCTTAGCGGGAGGCTTTTCTACCTCCTACGAGCAGTACTTC
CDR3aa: CASSLAGGFSTSYEQYF

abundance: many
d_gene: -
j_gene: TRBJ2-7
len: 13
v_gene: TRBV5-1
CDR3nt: TGCGCCAGCAGCTTGGCCGATGACTACGAGCAGTACTTC
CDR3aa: CASSLADDYEQYF

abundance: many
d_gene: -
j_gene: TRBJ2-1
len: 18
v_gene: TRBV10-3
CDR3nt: TGTGCCATTAGACTCCGGGACCCCTTCAAGGGGGAGTACAATGAGCAGTTCTTC
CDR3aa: CAIRLRDPFKGEYNEQFF

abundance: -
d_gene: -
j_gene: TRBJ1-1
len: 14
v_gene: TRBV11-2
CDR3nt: TGTGCCAGCAGCAACCCAGGGTGGGGCACTGAAGCTTTCTTT
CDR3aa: CASSNPGWGTEAFF

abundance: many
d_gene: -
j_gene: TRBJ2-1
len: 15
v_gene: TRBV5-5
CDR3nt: TGTGCCAGCAGCTTGGATGCCCAGCGGCGGAATGAGCAGTTCTTC
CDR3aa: CASSLDAQRRNEQFF

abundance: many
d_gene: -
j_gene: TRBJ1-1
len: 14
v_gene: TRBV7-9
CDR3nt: TGTGCCAGCAGCTTAGTGGTAGGGAGCACTGAAGCTTTCTTT
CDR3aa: CASSLVVGSTEAFF

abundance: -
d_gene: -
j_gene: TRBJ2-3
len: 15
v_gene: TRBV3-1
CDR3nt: TGTGCCAGCAGCCTACAGGGATTTAGCACAGATACGCAGTATTTT
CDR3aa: CASSLQGFSTDTQYF

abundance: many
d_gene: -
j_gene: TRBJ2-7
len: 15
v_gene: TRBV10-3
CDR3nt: TGTGCCATCACCGTCGCAAAGGGGCCCTCCTACGAGCAGTACTTC
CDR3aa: CAITVAKGPSYEQYF

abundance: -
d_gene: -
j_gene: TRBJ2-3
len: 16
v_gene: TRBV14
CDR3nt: TGTGCCAGCAGCCAAGGCGGAGGGGCCCTGTTGGATACGCAGTATTTT
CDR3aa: CASSQGGGALLDTQYF

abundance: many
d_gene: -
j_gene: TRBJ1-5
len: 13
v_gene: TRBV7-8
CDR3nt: TGTGCCAGCAGCTTGTCCGCGAATCAGCCCCAGCATTTT
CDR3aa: CASSLSANQPQHF

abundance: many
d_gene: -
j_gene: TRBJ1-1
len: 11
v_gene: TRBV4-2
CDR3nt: TGTGCCAGCAGCCAAACAGGTGAAGCTTTCTTT
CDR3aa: CASSQTGEAFF

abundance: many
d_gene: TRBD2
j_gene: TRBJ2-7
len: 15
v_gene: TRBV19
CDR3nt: TGTGCCAGTAGTATAGCGCGGGGGGCTTCCTACGAGCAGTACTTC
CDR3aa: CASSIARGASYEQYF

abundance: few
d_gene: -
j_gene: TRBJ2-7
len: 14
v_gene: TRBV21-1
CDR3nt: TGTGCCAGCAGCAAACTCCAGGCCTCCTACGAGCAGTACTTC
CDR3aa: CASSKLQASYEQYF

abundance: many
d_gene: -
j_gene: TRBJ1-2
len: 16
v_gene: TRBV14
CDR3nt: TGTGCCAGCAGCCCGACCCCCTTTGCAGGGGCTTATGGCTACACCTTC
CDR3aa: CASSPTPFAGAYGYTF

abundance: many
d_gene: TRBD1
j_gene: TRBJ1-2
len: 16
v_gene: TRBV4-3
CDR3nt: TGCGCCAGCAGCCAAGAGCTGCAGGGGGCCTACTATGGCTACACCTTC
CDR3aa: CASSQELQGAYYGYTF

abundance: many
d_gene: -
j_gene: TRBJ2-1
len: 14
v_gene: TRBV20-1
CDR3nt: TGCAGTGCACGGACAGTGAGCTCCTACAATGAGCAGTTCTTC
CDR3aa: CSARTVSSYNEQFF

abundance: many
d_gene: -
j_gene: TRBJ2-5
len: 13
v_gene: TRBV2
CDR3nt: TGTGCCAGGGAAGACAGGTCTCGGGGGACCCAGTACTTC
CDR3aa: CAREDRSRGTQYF

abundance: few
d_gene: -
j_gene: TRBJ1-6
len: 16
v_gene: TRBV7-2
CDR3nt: TGTGCCAGCAGCGTCGGGACACCGGCTAGGATTTCACCCCTCCACTTT
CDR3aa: CASSVGTPARISPLHF

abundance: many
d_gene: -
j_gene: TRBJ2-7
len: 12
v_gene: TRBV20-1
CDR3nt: TGCAGTGCCGGACGGGGACCCTTGGAGCAGTACTTC
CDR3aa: CSAGRGPLEQYF

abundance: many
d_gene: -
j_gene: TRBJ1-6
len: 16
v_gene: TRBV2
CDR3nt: TGTGCCACCTGTCCCGGACCTAGCTCCTATAATTCACCCCTCCACTTT
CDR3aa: CATCPGPSSYNSPLHF

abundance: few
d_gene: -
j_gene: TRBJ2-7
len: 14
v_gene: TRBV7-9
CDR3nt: TGTGCCAGCAGCTTAGCGGGCGCGTTTGTCGAGCAGTACTTC
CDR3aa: CASSLAGAFVEQYF

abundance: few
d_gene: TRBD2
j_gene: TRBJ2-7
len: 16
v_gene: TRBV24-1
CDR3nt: TGTGCCACCAGTGATCCCCCCGGCGGGAGTGGCAACGAGCAGTACTTC
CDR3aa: CATSDPPGGSGNEQYF

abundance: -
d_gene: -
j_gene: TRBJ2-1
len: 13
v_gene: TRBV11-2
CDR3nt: TGTGCCAGCAGCCCCCGGGACTTCAATGAGCAGTTCTTC
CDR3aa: CASSPRDFNEQFF

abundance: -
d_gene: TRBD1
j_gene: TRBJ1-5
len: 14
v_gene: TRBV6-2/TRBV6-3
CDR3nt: TGTGCCAGCAGTTACGACAGGGTTTATCAGCCCCAGCATTTT
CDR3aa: CASSYDRVYQPQHF

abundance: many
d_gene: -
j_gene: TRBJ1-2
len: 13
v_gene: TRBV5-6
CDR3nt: TGTGCCAGCAGGATGGCGGGGGGATATGGCTACACCTTC
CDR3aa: CASRMAGGYGYTF

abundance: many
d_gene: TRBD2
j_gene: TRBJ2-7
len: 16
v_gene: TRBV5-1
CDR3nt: TGCGCCAGCAGCTTGGGATCCGATAGCGGGACCTACGAGCAGTACTTC
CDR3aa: CASSLGSDSGTYEQYF

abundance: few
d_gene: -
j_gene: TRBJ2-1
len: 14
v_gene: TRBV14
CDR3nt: TGTGCCAGCAGCCCCCTCAAGGGCTCGAATGAGCAGTTCTTC
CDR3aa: CASSPLKGSNEQFF

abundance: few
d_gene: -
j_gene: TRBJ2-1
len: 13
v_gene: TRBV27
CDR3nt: TGTGCCAGCAGTGTAAGGGGGGCCGAGGGGCAGTTCTTC
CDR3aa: CASSVRGAEGQFF

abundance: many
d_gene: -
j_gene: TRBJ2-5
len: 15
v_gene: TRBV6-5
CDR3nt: TGTGCCAGCAGTTCCACGGGGGGCCACCAAGAGACCCAGTACTTC
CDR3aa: CASSSTGGHQETQYF

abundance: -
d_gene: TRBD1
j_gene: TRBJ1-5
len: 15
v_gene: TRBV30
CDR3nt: TGTGCCTGGAGTGAGGGGGCTGGAAGCAATCAGCCCCAGCATTTT
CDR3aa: CAWSEGAGSNQPQHF

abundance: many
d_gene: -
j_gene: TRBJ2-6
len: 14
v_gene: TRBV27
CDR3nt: TGTGCCAGCAGTTACAGCTCTGGGGCCAACGTCCTGACTTTC
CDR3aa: CASSYSSGANVLTF

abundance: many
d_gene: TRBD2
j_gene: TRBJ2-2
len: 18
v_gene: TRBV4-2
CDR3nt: TGTGCCAGCAGCCAATTCCTGGGGGGGGAAGCGAACACCGGGGAGCTGTTTTTT
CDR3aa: CASSQFLGGEANTGELFF

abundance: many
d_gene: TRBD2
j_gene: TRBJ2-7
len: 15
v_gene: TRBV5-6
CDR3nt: TGTGCCAGCAGCCTCGTGAGCGGGAGGGTGGCCGAGCAGTACTTC
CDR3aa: CASSLVSGRVAEQYF

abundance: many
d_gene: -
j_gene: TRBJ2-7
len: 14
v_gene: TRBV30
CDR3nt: TGTGCCTGGAATTTCGGAGGAGAGTTGTACGAGCAGTACTTC
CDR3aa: CAWNFGGELYEQYF

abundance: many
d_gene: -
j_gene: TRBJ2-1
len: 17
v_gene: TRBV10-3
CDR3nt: TGTGCCATCAGTGAGACCCCCTACGGGAGCTCTCGGAATGAGCAGTTCTTC
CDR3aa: CAISETPYGSSRNEQFF

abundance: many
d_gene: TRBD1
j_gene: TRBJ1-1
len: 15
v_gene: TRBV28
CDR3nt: TGTGCCAGCAGTTCCCACAGGGGGCCGAACACTGAAGCTTTCTTT
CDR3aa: CASSSHRGPNTEAFF